The rows below give T cell receptor beta chains drawn from one sample of a study of shared clonotypes between healthy human individuals. Some clones are missing from TCRdb's copy, which holds only in-frame ones; the method was immunoSEQ multiplex PCR. This table has 300,000 to 400,000 clones, approximately 79% appearing once. Sample: memory CD4+ T cells sorted from blood. Receptors originate from a man aged 25 to 40 in good health. CDR3s include the opening cysteine and the closing phenylalanine or tryptophan. A D gene is named only where the DNA matches it firmly. The listing skips clone size in some rows; elsewhere it reads once, few, many or a size class.

d_call: .
clone_size: .
j_call: TRBJ2-7
v_call: TRBV10-3
cdr3_nt: TGTGCCTCCCGGGGGGGTATCGGACAGGGCTCCTACGAGCAGTACTTC
cdr3_aa: CASRGGIGQGSYEQYF

d_call: .
clone_size: .
j_call: TRBJ1-5
v_call: TRBV6-1
cdr3_nt: TGTGCCAGCAGTGAAATAGGGGTGGATCAGCCCCAGCATTTT
cdr3_aa: CASSEIGVDQPQHF

d_call: .
clone_size: few
j_call: TRBJ1-2
v_call: TRBV9
cdr3_nt: TGTGCCAGCAGCGTTACGGGGCAGCAAAATGGCTACACCTTC
cdr3_aa: CASSVTGQQNGYTF

d_call: .
clone_size: .
j_call: TRBJ2-7
v_call: TRBV4-3
cdr3_nt: TGCGCCAGCAGCCAAGAGGTGGCCTACGAGCAGTACTTC
cdr3_aa: CASSQEVAYEQYF

d_call: .
clone_size: .
j_call: TRBJ2-7
v_call: TRBV28
cdr3_nt: TGTGCCAGCAGACCACCCGGGCAGGTCTACGAGCAGTACTTC
cdr3_aa: CASRPPGQVYEQYF

d_call: TRBD2
clone_size: .
j_call: TRBJ2-2
v_call: TRBV6-1
cdr3_nt: TGTGCCAGCAGTGAATGGCGGGAGATCACCGGGGAGCTGTTTTTT
cdr3_aa: CASSEWREITGELFF

d_call: .
clone_size: once
j_call: TRBJ2-5
v_call: TRBV18
cdr3_nt: TGTGCCAGCTCATCCACGTACCAAGAGACCCAGTACTTC
cdr3_aa: CASSSTYQETQYF

d_call: .
clone_size: many
j_call: TRBJ1-5
v_call: TRBV19
cdr3_nt: TGTGCCAGTGAGGTAGGGGCGAGGCGCAATCAGCCCCAGCATTTT
cdr3_aa: CASEVGARRNQPQHF

d_call: TRBD1
clone_size: once
j_call: TRBJ2-3
v_call: TRBV5-6
cdr3_nt: TGTGCCAGCAGCCCATCGACAGGGGCAGATACGCAGTATTTT
cdr3_aa: CASSPSTGADTQYF

d_call: TRBD1
clone_size: .
j_call: TRBJ1-1
v_call: TRBV6-1
cdr3_nt: TGTGCCAGCATTAGGGACAGGGGTAACACTGAAGCTTTCTTT
cdr3_aa: CASIRDRGNTEAFF

d_call: .
clone_size: .
j_call: TRBJ2-1
v_call: TRBV15
cdr3_nt: TGTGCCACCAGCAGAGGGAAAGAGCTCTCCTACAATGAGCAGTTCTTC
cdr3_aa: CATSRGKELSYNEQFF

d_call: .
clone_size: .
j_call: TRBJ2-3
v_call: TRBV5-1
cdr3_nt: TGCGCCAGCAGCTTGCAGCGATCTAGCACAGATACGCAGTATTTT
cdr3_aa: CASSLQRSSTDTQYF

d_call: .
clone_size: .
j_call: TRBJ2-1
v_call: TRBV5-6
cdr3_nt: TGTGCCAGCAGCTTCTTTGCGGGAATCTCCTACAATGAGCAGTTCTTC
cdr3_aa: CASSFFAGISYNEQFF

d_call: .
clone_size: .
j_call: TRBJ1-1
v_call: TRBV7-2
cdr3_nt: TGTGCCAGCAGCCCGACAGGTTATGAAGCTTTCTTT
cdr3_aa: CASSPTGYEAFF

d_call: TRBD1
clone_size: .
j_call: TRBJ1-4
v_call: TRBV29-1
cdr3_nt: TGCAGCTATATGACAGGGTATGATGAAAAACTGTTTTTT
cdr3_aa: CSYMTGYDEKLFF

d_call: .
clone_size: once
j_call: TRBJ2-3
v_call: TRBV6-1
cdr3_nt: TGTGCCAGCAACCCGGGTCTTTATGACACAGATACGCAGTATTTT
cdr3_aa: CASNPGLYDTDTQYF

d_call: .
clone_size: many
j_call: TRBJ1-1
v_call: TRBV2
cdr3_nt: TGTGCCAGCAGCGTCGGCGCGGGCACTGAAGCTTTCTTT
cdr3_aa: CASSVGAGTEAFF

d_call: TRBD1
clone_size: .
j_call: TRBJ1-2
v_call: TRBV4-3
cdr3_nt: TGCGCCAGCAGCCCGAAAAGCCTAATGGACAGGGGGCGCATCTATGGCTACACCTTC
cdr3_aa: CASSPKSLMDRGRIYGYTF

d_call: .
clone_size: .
j_call: TRBJ1-2
v_call: TRBV6-4
cdr3_nt: TGTGCCAGCAGTGACGGCCCAGAGGGCGGCTATGGCTACACCTTC
cdr3_aa: CASSDGPEGGYGYTF

d_call: .
clone_size: .
j_call: TRBJ1-2
v_call: TRBV7-2
cdr3_nt: TGTGCCAGCAGCGTTTTAGGGTCCTCCCATGGCTACACCTTC
cdr3_aa: CASSVLGSSHGYTF

d_call: TRBD2
clone_size: many
j_call: TRBJ2-1
v_call: TRBV7-2
cdr3_nt: TGTGCCAGCAGCTTAGCGGGCGGGAGGACCTACAATGAGCAGTTCTTC
cdr3_aa: CASSLAGGRTYNEQFF

d_call: TRBD2
clone_size: .
j_call: TRBJ2-5
v_call: TRBV27
cdr3_nt: TGCTCTAGCGGGAGTTGGGAGACCCAGTACTTC
cdr3_aa: CSSGSWETQYF

d_call: .
clone_size: .
j_call: TRBJ1-3
v_call: TRBV18
cdr3_nt: TGTGCCAGCTCACCACCGTCCACGAACTCTGGAAACACCATATATTTT
cdr3_aa: CASSPPSTNSGNTIYF

d_call: .
clone_size: few
j_call: TRBJ2-1
v_call: TRBV10-1
cdr3_nt: TGCGCCAGCAGCATCGGGGCTAGGCAGTTCTTC
cdr3_aa: CASSIGARQFF

d_call: .
clone_size: .
j_call: TRBJ1-1
v_call: TRBV28
cdr3_nt: TGTGCCAGCAGTTTATGGGGCGACACTGAAGCTTTCTTT
cdr3_aa: CASSLWGDTEAFF

d_call: .
clone_size: .
j_call: TRBJ2-5
v_call: TRBV11-2
cdr3_nt: TGTGCCAGCAGCTCAACGGACGGGGCCGGGTTTGGGACCCAGTACTTC
cdr3_aa: CASSSTDGAGFGTQYF

d_call: TRBD2
clone_size: .
j_call: TRBJ2-1
v_call: TRBV5-6
cdr3_nt: TGTGCCAGCAGCTTGGCCGTACTAGCGGGACACAATGAGCAGTTCTTC
cdr3_aa: CASSLAVLAGHNEQFF

d_call: .
clone_size: .
j_call: TRBJ1-1
v_call: TRBV6-6
cdr3_nt: TGTGCCAGCAGTGACCATACGAACACTGAAGCTTTCTTT
cdr3_aa: CASSDHTNTEAFF

d_call: .
clone_size: .
j_call: TRBJ2-6
v_call: TRBV18
cdr3_nt: TGTGCCAGCTCACAAACGACAGGCCTCTCTGGGGCCAACGTCCTGACTTTC
cdr3_aa: CASSQTTGLSGANVLTF

d_call: TRBD2
clone_size: once
j_call: TRBJ2-1
v_call: TRBV9
cdr3_nt: TGTGCCAGCAGCGTCCGGGGAGGGAGCCCCCGGCATTTGTTCTTC
cdr3_aa: CASSVRGGSPRHLFF

d_call: .
clone_size: .
j_call: TRBJ2-7
v_call: TRBV5-5
cdr3_nt: TGTGCCAGCAGCTTCCACGGGTTACCAGACTACGAGCAGTACTTC
cdr3_aa: CASSFHGLPDYEQYF

d_call: TRBD1
clone_size: .
j_call: TRBJ2-7
v_call: TRBV6-1
cdr3_nt: TGTGCCACCTCGCAGGGGGTACGCTACGAGCAGTACTTC
cdr3_aa: CATSQGVRYEQYF

d_call: TRBD1
clone_size: .
j_call: TRBJ1-4
v_call: TRBV9
cdr3_nt: TGTGCCAGCAGCCTCGGACTGGGACAGGGAAACGAAAAACTGTTTTTT
cdr3_aa: CASSLGLGQGNEKLFF

d_call: .
clone_size: few
j_call: TRBJ2-7
v_call: TRBV7-9
cdr3_nt: TGTGCCAGCATGGGGGTAGGAGGCTACGAGCAGTACTTC
cdr3_aa: CASMGVGGYEQYF

d_call: .
clone_size: .
j_call: TRBJ1-4
v_call: TRBV28
cdr3_nt: TGTGCCAGCAGTTCGATAACAGGGACCTTGGGGGAAAAACTGTTTTTT
cdr3_aa: CASSSITGTLGEKLFF

d_call: TRBD2
clone_size: .
j_call: TRBJ2-2
v_call: TRBV11-2
cdr3_nt: TGTGCCAGCAGCTCCGGACTAGCGGCGACCGGGGAGCTGTTTTTT
cdr3_aa: CASSSGLAATGELFF

d_call: .
clone_size: .
j_call: TRBJ2-3
v_call: TRBV2
cdr3_nt: TGTGCCAGCGCTTTGGGCCTGGTAGATACGCAGTATTTT
cdr3_aa: CASALGLVDTQYF

d_call: .
clone_size: many
j_call: TRBJ1-2
v_call: TRBV2
cdr3_nt: TGTGCCACCGGTCGATCTCCTAACTATGGCTACACCTTC
cdr3_aa: CATGRSPNYGYTF

d_call: .
clone_size: .
j_call: TRBJ2-3
v_call: TRBV29-1
cdr3_nt: TGCAGCGCCCTTCCCGGGGCAGATACGCAGTATTTT
cdr3_aa: CSALPGADTQYF

d_call: .
clone_size: .
j_call: TRBJ2-1
v_call: TRBV5-6
cdr3_nt: TGTGCCAGCAGCTTGGCCTCCCGAAAAACCTACAATGAGCAGTTCTTC
cdr3_aa: CASSLASRKTYNEQFF

d_call: .
clone_size: .
j_call: TRBJ1-1
v_call: TRBV28
cdr3_nt: TGTGCCAGCAGTTCCTACAGGGAAGGGGCTTTCTTT
cdr3_aa: CASSSYREGAFF

d_call: TRBD1
clone_size: .
j_call: TRBJ2-7
v_call: TRBV11-2
cdr3_nt: TGTGCCAGCAGCTCTAGGGGAGGGACAGGGGGAAACTTC
cdr3_aa: CASSSRGGTGGNF

d_call: TRBD2
clone_size: few
j_call: TRBJ2-7
v_call: TRBV5-1
cdr3_nt: TGCGCCAGCAGCCCGATGACTAGCGGGAGGGCCTTCTACGAGCAGTACTTC
cdr3_aa: CASSPMTSGRAFYEQYF

d_call: TRBD2
clone_size: .
j_call: TRBJ2-1
v_call: TRBV4-1
cdr3_nt: TGCGCCAGCGGGCTAGCGGGCACGGGGTATGAGCAGTTCTTC
cdr3_aa: CASGLAGTGYEQFF

d_call: .
clone_size: once
j_call: TRBJ2-3
v_call: TRBV5-1
cdr3_nt: TGCGCCAGCTTGCGGTCTGGCACAGATACGCAGTATTTT
cdr3_aa: CASLRSGTDTQYF

d_call: .
clone_size: .
j_call: TRBJ1-1
v_call: TRBV5-5
cdr3_nt: TGTGCCAGCTTACGCGGGGGCGGGAACACTGAAGCTTTCTTT
cdr3_aa: CASLRGGGNTEAFF

d_call: .
clone_size: .
j_call: TRBJ2-3
v_call: TRBV21-1
cdr3_nt: TGTGCCAGCAGCAAAGAGCGGGCAGGGAGCACAGATACGCAGTATTTT
cdr3_aa: CASSKERAGSTDTQYF

d_call: .
clone_size: .
j_call: TRBJ1-5
v_call: TRBV7-9
cdr3_nt: TGTGCCAGCAGCTTAGGGGGCAGTCAGCCCCAGCATTTT
cdr3_aa: CASSLGGSQPQHF

d_call: TRBD1
clone_size: .
j_call: TRBJ2-3
v_call: TRBV6-6
cdr3_nt: TGTGCCAGCACCCCGGGACAGGGAGTACAAGATACGCAGTATTTT
cdr3_aa: CASTPGQGVQDTQYF

d_call: .
clone_size: many
j_call: TRBJ2-3
v_call: TRBV7-9
cdr3_nt: TGTGCCAGCAGCCCCCAGTCAGATACGCAGTATTTT
cdr3_aa: CASSPQSDTQYF

d_call: .
clone_size: once
j_call: TRBJ2-3
v_call: TRBV5-6
cdr3_nt: TGTGCCAGCAGCGGGAGGGACAGCCCCACAGATACGCAGTATTTT
cdr3_aa: CASSGRDSPTDTQYF

d_call: .
clone_size: .
j_call: TRBJ2-7
v_call: TRBV2
cdr3_nt: TGTGCCAGCAAAGACAGCCAACTGGGGGAGCAGTACTTC
cdr3_aa: CASKDSQLGEQYF

d_call: .
clone_size: .
j_call: TRBJ1-1
v_call: TRBV28
cdr3_nt: TGTGCCAGCAGTATAACAGGAACCGAAGCTTTCTTT
cdr3_aa: CASSITGTEAFF

d_call: .
clone_size: few
j_call: TRBJ1-3
v_call: TRBV7-8
cdr3_nt: TGTGCCAGCAGCCCTCTACCCGGGACTGGAAACACCATATATTTT
cdr3_aa: CASSPLPGTGNTIYF

d_call: .
clone_size: .
j_call: TRBJ2-2
v_call: TRBV4-1
cdr3_nt: TGCGCCAGCAGCCCCTCGATAGCGGCAACCGGGGAGCTGTTTTTT
cdr3_aa: CASSPSIAATGELFF

d_call: TRBD1
clone_size: .
j_call: TRBJ1-3
v_call: TRBV29-1
cdr3_nt: TGCAGCGTTGAAGATCCGCGGACAGGGTCAGGAAACACCATATATTTT
cdr3_aa: CSVEDPRTGSGNTIYF

d_call: .
clone_size: .
j_call: TRBJ2-7
v_call: TRBV7-9
cdr3_nt: TGTGCCAGCAAAGCGGGTACTACCTACGAGCAGTACTTC
cdr3_aa: CASKAGTTYEQYF